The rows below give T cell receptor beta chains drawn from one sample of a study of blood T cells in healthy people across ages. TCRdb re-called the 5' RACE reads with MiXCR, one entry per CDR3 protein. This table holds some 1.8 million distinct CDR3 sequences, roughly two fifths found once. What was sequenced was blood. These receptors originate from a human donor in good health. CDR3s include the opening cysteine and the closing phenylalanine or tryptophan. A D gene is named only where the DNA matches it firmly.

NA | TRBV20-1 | CSANIIGQGSYEQYF
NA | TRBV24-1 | CATEGEGGGYTF
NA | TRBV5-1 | CASSLNRDSFLGYEQYF
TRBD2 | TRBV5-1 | CASSFLGGATDTQYF
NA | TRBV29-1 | CSVVGAGGTQYF
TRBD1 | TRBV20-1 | CSARHDRDQPQHF
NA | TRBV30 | CAWSATIWGQFF
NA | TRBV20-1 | CSATQPAGTLQETQYF
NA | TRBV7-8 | CASSLHRTNEQFF
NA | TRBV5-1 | CASSATRASTDTQYF
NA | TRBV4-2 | CASSQDWGLPSADTQYF
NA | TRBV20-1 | CSARDFLDRPNQPQHF
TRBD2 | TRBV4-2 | CASSPFNSGGGNEQFF
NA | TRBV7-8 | CASWVGAAVGHYEQYF
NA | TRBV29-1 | CSVPGTYHSNYGYTF
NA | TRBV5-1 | CASSLDRGAIDTEAFF
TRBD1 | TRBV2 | CASKGTGLSNQPQHF
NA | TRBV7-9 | CASSRGQFGEGYTF
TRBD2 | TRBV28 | CASSLSKYTRGGAYEQYF
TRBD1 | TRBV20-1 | CSARDRGPGTQYF
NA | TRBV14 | CASSPHGAAEAFF
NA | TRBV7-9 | CASSFLGASRGETQYF
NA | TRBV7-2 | CASSLVGFSGANVLTF
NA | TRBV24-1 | CATTDSSGANVLTF
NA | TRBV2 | CASAGYSYGYTF
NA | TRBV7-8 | CASTRSSGGTLNEQFF
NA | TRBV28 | CASRGAEGRGSYNEQFF
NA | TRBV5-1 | CASSLDRVGEENTIYF
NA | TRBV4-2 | CASSQVDVNQPQHF
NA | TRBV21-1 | CASSKEIGLGRDTQYF
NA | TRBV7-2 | CASSLRGRDGGGQPQHF
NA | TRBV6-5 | CASSITGAVGGYTF
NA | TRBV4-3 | CASSQEGQQGYEQYF